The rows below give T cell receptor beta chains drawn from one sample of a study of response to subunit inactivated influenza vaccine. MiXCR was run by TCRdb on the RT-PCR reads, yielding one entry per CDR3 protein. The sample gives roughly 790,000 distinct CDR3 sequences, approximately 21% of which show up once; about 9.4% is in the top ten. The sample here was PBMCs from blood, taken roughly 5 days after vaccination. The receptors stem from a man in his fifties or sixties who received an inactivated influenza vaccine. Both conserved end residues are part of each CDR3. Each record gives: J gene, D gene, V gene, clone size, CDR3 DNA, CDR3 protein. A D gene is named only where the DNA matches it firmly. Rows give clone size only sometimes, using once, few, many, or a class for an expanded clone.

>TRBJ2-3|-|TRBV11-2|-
TGTGCCAGCAGCGTAGATCTTAATACGCAGTATTTT
CASSVDLNTQYF
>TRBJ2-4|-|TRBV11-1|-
TGTGCCAGCAGCTTGGGCCGTGGGGCAGCGATAGCCAAAAACATTCAGTACTTC
CASSLGRGAAIAKNIQYF
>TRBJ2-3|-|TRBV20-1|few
TGCAGTGCTCAAGCGGTTACCCGCACAGATACGCAGTATTTT
CSAQAVTRTDTQYF
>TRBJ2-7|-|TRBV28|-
TGTGCCAGCAGTGCGGGACGCAACTCCTACGAGCAGTACTTC
CASSAGRNSYEQYF
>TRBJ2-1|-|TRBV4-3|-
TGCGCCAGCAGCCAAGAATTATCGGGACTGCCCATCTTC
CASSQELSGLPIF
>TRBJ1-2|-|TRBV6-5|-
TGTGCCAGCAGTTACTCCTCAGGTCGAGGGGACGGCTACACCTTC
CASSYSSGRGDGYTF
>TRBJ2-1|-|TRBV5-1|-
TGCGCCAGCAGCTCCCGGGACGGGGTGGCGGTTACTGAGCAGTTCTTC
CASSSRDGVAVTEQFF
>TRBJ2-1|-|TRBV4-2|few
TGTGCCAGCAGCCAAGGAGGGACTCCTTACAATGAGCAGTTCTTC
CASSQGGTPYNEQFF
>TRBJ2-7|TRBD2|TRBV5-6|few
TGTGCCAGCAGCTCGATCACTAGCGGATCCTACGAGCAGTACTTC
CASSSITSGSYEQYF
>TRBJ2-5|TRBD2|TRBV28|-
TGTGACAGCGATGTAGCGGGAGGCTCCAGATCTCAGTACTTC
CDSDVAGGSRSQYF
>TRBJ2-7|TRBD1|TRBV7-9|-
TGTGCCAGCAGCTTAGTACAGGGGGAAACTTACGAGCAGTACTTC
CASSLVQGETYEQYF
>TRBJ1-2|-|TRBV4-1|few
TGCGCCAGCAGCCAAGATAGAGGGACGGGCGGCTACACCTTC
CASSQDRGTGGYTF
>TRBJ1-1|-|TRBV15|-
TGTGCCACCAGCGTCGGCGGGGGCTCTGAAGCTTTCTTT
CATSVGGGSEAFF